The clone carrying this TCR beta chain was found many times. Its antigen is as yet unknown. This sample was taken from a study of Graves' ophthalmopathy and Graves' hyperthyroidism. Notes on the study in general: Ophthalmopathy progression predictions by the model showed about 72% specificity and about 70% sensitivity.

No progression to ophthalmopathy over 18 months defined stable hyperthyroidism. V was trimmed by 4 bases and J by 7 bases, leaving 19 bases between them. Germline V gene lookup returns CDR1 SEHNR and CDR2 FQNEAQ (reference sequence). The CDR3 loop spans 15 amino acids. The authors amplified TCR beta CDR3 regions, and they did so from RNA transcripts for repertoire sequencing. HTBI-primed first-round RT-PCR preceded second-round multiplex PCR. TCRdb passed the multiplex PCR reads through MiXCR, listing each CDR3 protein once. The sample comprises more than 300,000 distinct CDR3 sequences, 17% of which are singletons, and 2% to 2.5% rests with the top ten.

This rearrangement joins TRBV7-9 to TRBJ2-5; D uncertain. This receptor was obtained from an adult woman with stable Graves' hyperthyroidism. Sequenced: peripheral blood. The CDR3, as DNA: TGTGCCAGCAGCTCTGACCGACTTCTTGGATGGACCCAGTACTTC. Its translation: CASSSDRLLGWTQYF. The full variable domain, rest sourced from reference TRBV7-9 and TRBJ2-5, is DTGVSQNPRHKITKRGQNVTFRCDPISEHNRLYWYRQTLGQGPEFLTYFQNEAQLEKSRLLSDRFSAERPKGSFSTLEIQRTEQGDSAMYLCASSSDRLLGWTQYFGPGTRLLVL.